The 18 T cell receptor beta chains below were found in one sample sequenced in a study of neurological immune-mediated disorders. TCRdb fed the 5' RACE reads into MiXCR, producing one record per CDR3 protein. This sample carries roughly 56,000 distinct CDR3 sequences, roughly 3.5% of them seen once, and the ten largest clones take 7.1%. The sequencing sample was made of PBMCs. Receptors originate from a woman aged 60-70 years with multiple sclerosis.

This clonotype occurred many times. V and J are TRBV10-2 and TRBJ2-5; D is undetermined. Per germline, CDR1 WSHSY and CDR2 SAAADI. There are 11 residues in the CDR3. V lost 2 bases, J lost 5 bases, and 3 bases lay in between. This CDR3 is CASSEGETQYF. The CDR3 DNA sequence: TGCGCCAGCAGTGAGGGCGAGACCCAGTACTTC.

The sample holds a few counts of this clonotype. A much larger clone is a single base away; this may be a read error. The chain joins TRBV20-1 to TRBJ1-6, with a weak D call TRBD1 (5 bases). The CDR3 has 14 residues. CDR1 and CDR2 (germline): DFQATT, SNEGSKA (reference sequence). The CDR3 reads CSARDSGPHSHLHF. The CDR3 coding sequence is TGCAGTGCTAGAGATTCAGGGCCCCACTCACACCTCCACTTT.

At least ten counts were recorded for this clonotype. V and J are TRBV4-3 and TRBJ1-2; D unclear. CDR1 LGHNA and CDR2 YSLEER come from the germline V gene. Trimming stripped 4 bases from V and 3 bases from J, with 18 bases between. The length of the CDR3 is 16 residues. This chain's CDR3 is CASSPRFLGGDYGYTF. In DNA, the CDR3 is TGCGCCAGCAGCCCTCGCTTTTTAGGTGGTGACTATGGCTACACCTTC.

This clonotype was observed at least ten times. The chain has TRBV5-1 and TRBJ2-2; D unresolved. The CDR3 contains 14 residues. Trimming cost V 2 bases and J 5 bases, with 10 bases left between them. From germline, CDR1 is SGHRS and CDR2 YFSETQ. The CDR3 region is CASSFDSRTGELFF. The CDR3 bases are TGCGCCAGCAGCTTTGACTCCCGGACCGGGGAGCTGTTTTTT.

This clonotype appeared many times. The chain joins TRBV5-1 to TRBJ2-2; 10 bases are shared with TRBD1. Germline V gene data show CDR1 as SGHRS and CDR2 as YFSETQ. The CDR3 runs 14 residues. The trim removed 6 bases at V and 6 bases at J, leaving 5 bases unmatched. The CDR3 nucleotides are TGCGCCAGCACGTCGACAGGGGGCCCCGGGGAGCTGTTTTTT. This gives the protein CASTSTGGPGELFF.

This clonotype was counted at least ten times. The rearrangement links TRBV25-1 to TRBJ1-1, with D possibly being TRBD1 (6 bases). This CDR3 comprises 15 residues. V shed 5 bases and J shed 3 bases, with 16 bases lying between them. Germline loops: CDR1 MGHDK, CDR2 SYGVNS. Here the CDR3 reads CASSMGGPGDTEAFF. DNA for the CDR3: TGTGCCAGCAGTATGGGGGGCCCAGGGGACACTGAAGCTTTCTTT.

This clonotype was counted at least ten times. The CDR3 DNA is TGTGCCAGCAGTTACGTCACAGGGGGCATTGGGGCCAACGTCCTGACTTTC. Protein product: CASSYVTGGIGANVLTF. J is TRBJ2-6 and V is TRBV6-2 or TRBV6-3; TRBD1 matches at 9 bases. This CDR3 has 17 amino acids. Trimming cost V 2 bases and J 3 bases; bases outside gene matches: 5. Germline-derived CDR1 and CDR2 are MNHEY and SVGEGT.

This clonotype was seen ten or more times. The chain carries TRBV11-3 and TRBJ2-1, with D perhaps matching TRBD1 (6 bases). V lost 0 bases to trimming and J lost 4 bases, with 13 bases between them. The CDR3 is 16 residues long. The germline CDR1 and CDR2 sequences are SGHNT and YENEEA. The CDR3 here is CASSLEGTRDYNEQFF. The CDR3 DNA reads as TGTGCCAGCAGCTTAGAAGGGACACGAGATTACAATGAGCAGTTCTTC.

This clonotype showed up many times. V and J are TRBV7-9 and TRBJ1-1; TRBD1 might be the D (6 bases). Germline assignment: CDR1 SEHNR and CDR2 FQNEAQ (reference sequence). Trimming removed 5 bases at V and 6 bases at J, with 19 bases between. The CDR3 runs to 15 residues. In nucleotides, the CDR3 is TGTGCCAGCAGCCCCCTGGGGGGGCGATTCGCTGAAGCTTTCTTT. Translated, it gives CASSPLGGRFAEAFF.

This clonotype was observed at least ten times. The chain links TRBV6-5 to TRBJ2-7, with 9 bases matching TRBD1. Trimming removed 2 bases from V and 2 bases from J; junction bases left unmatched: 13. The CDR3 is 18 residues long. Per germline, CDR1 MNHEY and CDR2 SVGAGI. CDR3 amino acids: CASSYHSPGTGRTYEQYF. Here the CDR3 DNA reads TGTGCCAGCAGTTACCACTCTCCCGGGACAGGGCGGACCTACGAGCAGTACTTC.

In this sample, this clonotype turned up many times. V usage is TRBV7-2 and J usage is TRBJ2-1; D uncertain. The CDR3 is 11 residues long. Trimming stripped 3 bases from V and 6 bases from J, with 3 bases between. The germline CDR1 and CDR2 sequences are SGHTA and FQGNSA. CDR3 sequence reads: CASSFLNEQFF. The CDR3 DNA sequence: TGTGCCAGCAGCTTTCTCAATGAGCAGTTCTTC. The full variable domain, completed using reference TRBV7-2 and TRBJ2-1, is GAGVSQSPSNKVTEKGKDVELRCDPISGHTALYWYRQSLGQGLEFLIYFQGNSAPDKSGLPSDRFSAERTGGSVSTLTIQRTQQEDSAVYLCASSFLNEQFFGPGTRLTVL.

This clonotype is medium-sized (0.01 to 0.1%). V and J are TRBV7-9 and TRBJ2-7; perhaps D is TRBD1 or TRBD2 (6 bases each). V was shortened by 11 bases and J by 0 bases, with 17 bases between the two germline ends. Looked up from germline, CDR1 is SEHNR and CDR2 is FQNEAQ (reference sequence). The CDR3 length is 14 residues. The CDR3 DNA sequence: TGTGCCGGGGGAGGACAGAGCCTCTCCTACGAGCAGTACTTC. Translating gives CAGGGQSLSYEQYF.

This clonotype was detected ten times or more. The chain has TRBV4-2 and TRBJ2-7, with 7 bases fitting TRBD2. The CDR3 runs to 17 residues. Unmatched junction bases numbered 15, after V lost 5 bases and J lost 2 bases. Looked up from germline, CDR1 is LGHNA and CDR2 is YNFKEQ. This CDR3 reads CASSRIPPAGLAYEQYF. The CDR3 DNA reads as TGTGCCAGCAGCAGAATACCTCCAGCGGGGCTGGCCTACGAGCAGTACTTC.

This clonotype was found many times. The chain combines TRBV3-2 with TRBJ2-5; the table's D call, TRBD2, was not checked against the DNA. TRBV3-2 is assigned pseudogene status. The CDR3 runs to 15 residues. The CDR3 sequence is CASSHGTSGRETQYF. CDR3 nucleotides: TGTGCCAGCAGCCACGGGACTAGCGGCCGGGAGACCCAGTACTTC.

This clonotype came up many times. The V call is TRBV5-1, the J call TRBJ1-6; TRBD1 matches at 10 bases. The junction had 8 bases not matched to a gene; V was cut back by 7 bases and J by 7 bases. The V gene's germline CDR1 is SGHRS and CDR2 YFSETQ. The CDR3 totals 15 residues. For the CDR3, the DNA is TGCGCCAGCGGAATGTGGACAGGGGGAAATTCACCCCTCCACTTT. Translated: CASGMWTGGNSPLHF.

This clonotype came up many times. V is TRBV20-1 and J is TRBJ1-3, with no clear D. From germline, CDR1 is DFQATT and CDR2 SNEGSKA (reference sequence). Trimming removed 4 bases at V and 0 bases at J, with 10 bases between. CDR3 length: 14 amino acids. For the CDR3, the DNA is TGCAGTGCTAAGACCCCACTCTCTGGAAACACCATATATTTT. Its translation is CSAKTPLSGNTIYF.

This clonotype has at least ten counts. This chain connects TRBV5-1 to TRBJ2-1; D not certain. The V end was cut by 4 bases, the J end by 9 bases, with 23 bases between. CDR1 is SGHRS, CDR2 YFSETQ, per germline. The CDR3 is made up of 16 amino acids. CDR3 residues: CASSPTFAARMGEQFF. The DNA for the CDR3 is TGCGCCAGCAGCCCGACGTTCGCGGCGAGGATGGGTGAGCAGTTCTTC.

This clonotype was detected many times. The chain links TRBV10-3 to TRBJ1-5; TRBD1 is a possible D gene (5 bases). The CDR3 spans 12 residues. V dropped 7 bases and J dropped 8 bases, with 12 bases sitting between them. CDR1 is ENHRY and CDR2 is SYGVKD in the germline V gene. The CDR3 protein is CAIIGVREPQHF. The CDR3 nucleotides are TGTGCCATCATTGGGGTCAGGGAGCCCCAGCATTTT.